The 2 T cell receptor beta chains reported below all come from one sample, sequenced in a study of T cell changes during pregnancy in multiple sclerosis. This table comes from immunoSEQ multiplex PCR, and its TCRdb copy is limited to in-frame clones, with some not included. Of around 55,000 clones in the sample, 85% to 90% were seen once. The sample was CD4+ T cells from peripheral blood mononuclear cells, taken in the first trimester of pregnancy. The source of these receptors is a female donor with multiple sclerosis, enrolled in a pregnancy study.

CDR3 sequence (DNA): TGCGCCAGCAGCTCCGGACAGGGTGAGAATGGCTACACCTTC. Its translation: CASSSGQGENGYTF. This rearrangement joins TRBV5-1 to TRBJ1-2; 8 bases fit TRBD1. With 3 bases clipped from V and 6 bases from J, the junction kept 7 bases outside the gene matches. From germline, CDR1 is SGHRS and CDR2 YFSETQ. The length of the CDR3 is 14 residues.

V usage is TRBV4-3 and J usage is TRBJ2-1, with 11 bases fitting TRBD2. After removal of 3 bases from V and 3 bases from J, the junction contained 1 base not matched to a gene. This CDR3 is built from 15 residues. CDR1 LGHNA and CDR2 YSLEER come from the germline V gene. CDR3 sequence (DNA): TGCGCCAGCAGCCAGGGACTAGCGGACTACAATGAGCAGTTCTTC. Its translation: CASSQGLADYNEQFF.